These 26 T cell receptor beta chains came from one sample sequenced in a study of blood T cell repertoires in COVID-19. Profiling relied on immunoSEQ multiplex PCR, and the TCRdb table lists in-frame clones only, not all of them. The repertoire consists of approximately 100,000 clones, with around 84% occurring once and the leading ten covering over 35%. Sequenced: peripheral blood. The receptors shown here come from an elderly man with acute or convalescent COVID-19.

Worth noting for this clone: Additional DNA sequences in this sample encode the identical CDR3. The rearrangement uses TRBV9 and TRBJ1-1, with 8 bases matching TRBD1. The length of the CDR3 is 15 residues. V dropped 3 bases and J dropped 0; count of bases not matched to a gene: 4. Germline V CDR1 and CDR2: SGDLS, YYNGEE. CDR3: CASSARQGMNTEAFF. CDR3 sequence (DNA): TGTGCCAGCAGCGCCCGACAGGGGATGAACACTGAAGCTTTCTTT.

V usage is TRBV27 and J usage is TRBJ2-2; 10 nucleotides line up with TRBD1. The CDR3 sequence is 15 residues long. J was trimmed by 3 bases and V by 6 bases; bases with no gene match: 4. Germline CDR1 and CDR2: MNHEY and SMNVEV (reference sequence). The CDR3 reads CASRQTGGHTGELFF. The CDR3 DNA reads as TGTGCCAGCAGGCAGACAGGGGGCCACACCGGGGAGCTGTTTTTT.

This chain connects TRBV12-3 or TRBV12-4 to TRBJ1-6; D not certain. V lost 2 bases and J lost 8, with 7 bases in between. The CDR3 length is 13 residues. CDR3 in DNA: TGTGCCAGCAGTTTAAAGGAGTATTCACCCCTCCACTTT. It is translated as CASSLKEYSPLHF.

J is TRBJ2-5 and V is TRBV27; D is uncertain. The germline CDR1 and CDR2 sequences are MNHEY and SMNVEV (reference sequence). The CDR3 length is 14 residues. V lost 1 base and J lost 1, with 7 bases in between. The CDR3 sequence: CASSLFGIQETQYF. As DNA, the CDR3 is TGTGCCAGCAGTTTATTTGGCATCCAAGAGACCCAGTACTTC.

The chain employs TRBV3-1 (or the pseudogene TRBV3-2) and TRBJ2-5; TRBD2 matches at 9 bases. J gave up 5 bases and V 2 bases, and 15 bases lay outside the gene matches. This CDR3 region has 18 residues. Germline assignment: CDR1 LGHDT and CDR2 YNNKEL (reference sequence). The CDR3 DNA is TGTGCCAGCAGCCAAACCGGGACTAGCATCCTAGGTGGGGAGACCCAGTACTTC. It translates to CASSQTGTSILGGETQYF.

This sequence joins TRBV6-2 or TRBV6-3 and TRBJ2-6, with D tentatively TRBD2 (6 bases). The ends were cut back, 6 bases at V and 0 bases at J, with 9 bases in the middle. The germline CDR1 and CDR2 sequences are MNHEY and SVGEGT. The CDR3 spans 15 residues. Here the CDR3 DNA reads TGTGCCAGCAGCGGGAGCGCCTCTGGGGCCAACGTCCTGACTTTC. Amino acids: CASSGSASGANVLTF.

The rearrangement joins TRBV5-4 to TRBJ2-4; 12 bases are a match to TRBD2. CDR1 and CDR2 from the germline V gene are SGHNT and YYREEE (reference sequence). The CDR3 spans 14 residues. V shed 1 base and J 8 bases; nucleotides not matched to a gene: 1. The chain's CDR3 is CASSLRLAGDIQYF. CDR3 sequence (DNA): TGTGCCAGCAGCTTGAGACTAGCGGGAGACATTCAGTACTTC.

The chain's CDR3 is CASSLGTEGSEQYF. The CDR3 DNA reads TGCGCCAGCAGCTTGGGAACAGAGGGCTCCGAGCAGTACTTC. The J gene is TRBJ2-7, the V gene TRBV5-1; a possible D gene is TRBD2 (5 bases). V was trimmed by 0 bases and J by 6 bases, leaving 13 bases between them. The germline gives CDR1 SGHRS, CDR2 YFSETQ. The CDR3 runs 14 residues.

This clone was seen once. V gene TRBV6-2 or TRBV6-3 combines with J gene TRBJ2-5; a weak D match, TRBD2 (5 bases). The germline V gene has CDR1 MNHEY and CDR2 SVGEGT. CDR3 length equals 12 residues. V lost 2 bases and J lost 9, with 10 bases in between. CDR3 DNA sequence: TGTGCCAGCAGTTACGGTCCGGGGTCCCAGTACTTC. Translation gives CASSYGPGSQYF.

The rearrangement uses TRBV28 and TRBJ2-7, with 10 bases identical to TRBD1. Germline V gene lookup returns CDR1 MDHEN and CDR2 SYDVKM. The junction had 5 bases not matched to a gene; V was cut back by 6 bases and J by 0 bases. This CDR3 region has 15 residues. The CDR3 here is CASSNRDRGSYEQYF. The CDR3 DNA reads as TGTGCCAGCAGCAACCGGGACAGGGGCTCCTACGAGCAGTACTTC.

The V gene is TRBV13, the J gene TRBJ1-2, with a possible D match to TRBD1 (5 bases). V lost 0 bases and J lost 0, with 5 bases in between. CDR3 length: 14 amino acids. Germline values: CDR1 PRHDT, CDR2 FYEKMQ (reference sequence). The chain's CDR3 is CASSLGTANYGYTF. In DNA, the CDR3 is TGTGCCAGCAGCTTAGGGACAGCTAACTATGGCTACACCTTC.

DNA for the CDR3: TGTGCCACCAGTGATGCCCTGGCCGGGACAGGCTTCTATGGCTACACCTTC. Its protein is CATSDALAGTGFYGYTF. This rearrangement joins TRBV24-1 to TRBJ1-2; 8 bases line up with TRBD1. Germline loops: CDR1 KGHDR, CDR2 SFDVKD. There are 17 residues in the CDR3. The ends lost 3 bases at V and 4 bases at J; junction bases unmatched: 12.

The chain couples TRBV27 to TRBJ2-7; TRBD1 matches 8 bases. CDR1 and CDR2 from the germline V gene are MNHEY and SMNVEV (reference sequence). The CDR3 is 13 amino acids. V lost 5 bases and J lost 4; bases outside the gene matches: 4. The CDR3 DNA is TGTGCCAGCAGTAGACAGGGGAAGTACGAGCAGTACTTC. Amino acid sequence: CASSRQGKYEQYF.

The CDR3 nucleotides are TGTGCCAGCAGTGTGGCAGGGATGGGCACTGAAGCTTTCTTT. This sequence encodes CASSVAGMGTEAFF. J is TRBJ1-1 and V is TRBV28; a possible D gene is TRBD1 (5 bases). Trimming removed 5 bases at V and 4 bases at J, with 14 bases between. The CDR3 consists of 14 residues. Germline V gives CDR1 MDHEN, CDR2 SYDVKM.

The rearrangement uses TRBV7-2 and TRBJ2-5, with 7 bases lining up with TRBD2. J gave up 4 bases and V 5 bases, and 10 bases lay outside the gene matches. The CDR3 consists of 15 residues. Germline V gives CDR1 SGHTA, CDR2 FQGNSA. The CDR3 protein is CASSPRGSNPETQYF. CDR3 sequence (DNA): TGTGCCAGCAGCCCTCGCGGGAGTAATCCAGAGACCCAGTACTTC.

This chain connects TRBV28 to TRBJ1-3; 10 nucleotides agree with TRBD1. The ends lost 5 bases at V and 0 bases at J; junction bases unmatched: 4. This CDR3 comprises 16 residues. Germline lookup yields CDR1 MDHEN and CDR2 SYDVKM. CDR3 residues: CASSPGQGVSGNTIYF. For the CDR3, the DNA is TGTGCCAGCAGTCCCGGACAGGGGGTCTCTGGAAACACCATATATTTT.

This chain connects TRBV20-1 to TRBJ1-1; D ambiguous. Between the trimmed V and J ends, which lost 6 bases and 1 base, there was a span of 6 bases. Germline CDR1 and CDR2: DFQATT and SNEGSKA (reference sequence). The CDR3 sequence is 11 residues long. The CDR3 DNA is TGCAGTGCAGACACGAACACTGAAGCTTTCTTT. Amino acids: CSADTNTEAFF.

This clone was seen a few times. V and J are TRBV28 and TRBJ1-5; unclear D gene. Germline CDR1 is MDHEN and CDR2 is SYDVKM. V was cut by 2 bases and J by 6 bases, with 11 bases left in between. This CDR3 region has 14 residues. The CDR3 bases are TGTGCCAGCAGTTTACCGGAGGAGGGTCAGCCCCAGCATTTT. This sequence encodes CASSLPEEGQPQHF. Full variable domain (outside the CDR3, taken from reference TRBV28 and TRBJ1-5): DVKVTQSSRYLVKRTGEKVFLECVQDMDHENMFWYRQDPGLGLRLIYFSYDVKMKEKGDIPEGYSVSREKKERFSLILESASTNQTSMYLCASSLPEEGQPQHFGDGTRLSIL.

The rearrangement uses TRBV5-8 and TRBJ1-1, with no clear D. V was shortened by 0 bases and J by 10 bases, with 10 bases between the two germline ends. The CDR3 covers 12 residues. Germline V gene data show CDR1 as SGHTS and CDR2 as YDEGEE. CDR3: CASSLEARGAFF. The CDR3 DNA reads as TGTGCCAGCAGCTTGGAGGCTCGGGGAGCTTTCTTT.

CDR3 amino acids: CASSGGQGAASNQPQHF. The CDR3 DNA follows: TGTGCCAGCAGCGGGGGACAGGGGGCGGCGAGCAATCAGCCCCAGCATTTT. The J gene is TRBJ1-5, the V gene TRBV7-9; the match to TRBD1 covers 12 bases. V trimming: 5 bases; J trimming: 1 base; junction bases outside the gene matches: 6. Germline V gene lookup returns CDR1 SEHNR and CDR2 FQNEAQ (reference sequence). The CDR3 is 17 amino acids.

This clone appeared a single time. J is TRBJ1-6 and V is TRBV28; D call uncertain. Trimming cost V 8 bases and J 0 bases, with 5 bases left between them. The germline V gene encodes CDR1 MDHEN and CDR2 SYDVKM. CDR3 size: 13 residues. CDR3 DNA: TGTGCCAGCGGTAGCTCCTATAATTCACCCCTCCACTTT. Translating it yields CASGSSYNSPLHF.

This rearrangement joins TRBV19 to TRBJ2-5, with TRBD1 matching 9 bases. CDR1 and CDR2 (germline): LNHDA, SQIVND (reference sequence). Trimming took 6 bases from V and 5 from J; bases not matched to a gene: 4. CDR3 size: 13 residues. CDR3 protein: CASRDRGGETQYF. The CDR3 DNA is TGTGCCAGTAGGGACAGGGGTGGGGAGACCCAGTACTTC.

The J gene is TRBJ2-7, the V gene TRBV28; D possibly corresponds to TRBD1 (6 bases). The CDR3 loop spans 14 amino acids. Between the trimmed V and J ends, which lost 6 bases and 0 bases, there was a span of 12 bases. CDR1 is MDHEN, CDR2 SYDVKM, per germline. The CDR3 reads CASREDSISYEQYF. The CDR3 DNA follows: TGTGCCAGCAGGGAGGACAGCATCTCCTACGAGCAGTACTTC.

The CDR3 here is CASSRDRGGGYTF. In DNA, the CDR3 is TGTGCCAGCAGCCGGGACAGGGGCGGTGGCTACACCTTC. This chain connects TRBV12-3 or TRBV12-4 to TRBJ1-2; 10 bases agree with TRBD1. The length of the CDR3 is 13 residues. Germline trimming cut 6 bases from V and 7 bases from J; bases unmatched to any gene: 5.

The V and J genes are TRBV30 and TRBJ2-7; TRBD2 matches 7 bases. This CDR3 region has 16 residues. The V and J ends lost 1 base and 4 bases, in that order; junction bases with no gene match: 13. The germline V gene has CDR1 GTSNPN and CDR2 SVGIG (reference sequence). Here the CDR3 reads CAWSGEGGLGSYEQYF. CDR3 nucleotides: TGTGCCTGGAGTGGGGAGGGAGGGCTAGGTTCTTACGAGCAGTACTTC. Supplemented by reference TRBV30 and TRBJ2-7, the full variable domain reads SQTIHQWPATLVQPVGSPLSLECTVEGTSNPNLYWYRQAAGRGLQLLFYSVGIGQISSEVPQNLSASRPQDRQFILSSKKLLLSDSGFYLCAWSGEGGLGSYEQYFGPGTRLTVT.

The J gene is TRBJ2-4, the V gene TRBV28, with a tentative D call TRBD2 (6 bases). Germline V CDR1 and CDR2: MDHEN, SYDVKM. The CDR3 length is 14 residues. Trimming removed 6 bases at V and 2 bases at J, with 11 bases between. CDR3 nucleotides: TGTGCCAGCAGGGTCGGGGACTCCAAAAACATTCAGTACTTC. Amino acids: CASRVGDSKNIQYF.